The 16 T cell receptor beta chains below were found in one sample sequenced in a study of blood T cell repertoires in COVID-19. Sequencing used immunoSEQ multiplex PCR; TCRdb keeps in-frame clones, though not all of them. The sample lists a few hundred thousand clones; roughly 86% were seen once. Sample: PBMCs or T cells enriched from blood (not recorded which). These receptors all stem from a woman between 18 and 30 years old who had recovered from COVID-19.

This clone was detected only a few times. This sequence joins TRBV7-8 and TRBJ1-1; D may be TRBD1 (5 bases). Deletions cut 3 bases from V and 0 bases from J, with 14 bases between. Germline lookup yields CDR1 SGHVS and CDR2 FQNEAQ. The CDR3 covers 16 residues. The CDR3 coding sequence is TGTGCCAGCAGCTTCCCACCCGGGGGATTGAACACTGAAGCTTTCTTT. As protein: CASSFPPGGLNTEAFF.

The chain is built from TRBV28 and TRBJ1-5, with 11 bases lining up with TRBD1. J lost 7 bases, V lost 4 bases, and 12 bases had no gene match. The CDR3 has 17 residues. Germline V lookup: CDR1 MDHEN, CDR2 SYDVKM. This CDR3 is CASSSGQGALSGQPQHF. The CDR3 DNA reads as TGTGCCAGCAGTTCCGGACAGGGGGCGCTTTCTGGACAGCCCCAGCATTTT.

This sequence joins TRBV3-1 (or the pseudogene TRBV3-2) and TRBJ2-7, with D tentatively TRBD1 (6 bases). V was trimmed by 2 bases and J by 0 bases, leaving 20 bases between them. This CDR3 spans 18 amino acids. Germline-derived CDR1 and CDR2 are LGHDT and YNNKEL (reference sequence). In DNA, the CDR3 is TGTGCCAGCAGCCAAACACAATCTGGGACACCCGACTCCTACGAGCAGTACTTC. Translation gives CASSQTQSGTPDSYEQYF.

The gene calls are TRBV28 and TRBJ2-7, with 7 bases that match TRBD1. With 6 bases clipped from V and 1 base from J, the junction kept 9 bases outside the gene matches. This CDR3 is built from 15 residues. Germline V gene data show CDR1 as MDHEN and CDR2 as SYDVKM. CDR3: CASSFDRARSYEQYF. The CDR3 nucleotides are TGTGCCAGCAGCTTCGACAGGGCCCGATCCTACGAGCAGTACTTC. The full variable domain, in which reference TRBV28 and TRBJ2-7 provide the parts outside the CDR3, is DVKVTQSSRYLVKRTGEKVFLECVQDMDHENMFWYRQDPGLGLRLIYFSYDVKMKEKGDIPEGYSVSREKKERFSLILESASTNQTSMYLCASSFDRARSYEQYFGPGTRLTVT.

The chain couples TRBV28 to TRBJ2-2, with 10 bases fitting TRBD1. V was clipped by 7 bases and J by 6 bases; unmatched bases: 8. Germline lookup yields CDR1 MDHEN and CDR2 SYDVKM. The CDR3 has 15 residues. The CDR3 DNA sequence: TGTGCCAGCACCCTGACAGGGGGCGGCCCCGGGGAGCTGTTTTTT. This encodes CASTLTGGGPGELFF.

J is TRBJ1-2 and V is TRBV4-2; tentatively, D is TRBD1 (5 bases). The V gene's germline CDR1 is LGHNA and CDR2 YNFKEQ. Deletions cut 1 base from V and 4 bases from J, with 7 bases between. CDR3 length: 13 amino acids. The CDR3 protein is CASSQGQLYGYTF. In DNA, the CDR3 is TGTGCCAGCAGCCAAGGACAGCTCTATGGCTACACCTTC.

The chain links TRBV28 to TRBJ1-5; D possibly corresponds to TRBD1 (5 bases). V lost 4 bases and J lost 8, with 15 bases in between. CDR3 length equals 14 residues. CDR1 is MDHEN, CDR2 SYDVKM, per germline. DNA of the CDR3: TGTGCCAGCAGTTCCCCCCTTGGGGGGGAGCCCCAGCATTTT. Its translation: CASSSPLGGEPQHF.

The V gene is TRBV27, the J gene TRBJ1-1; a weak D match, TRBD1 (5 bases). V dropped 5 bases and J dropped 2 bases, with 12 bases sitting between them. This CDR3 comprises 14 residues. The germline V gene encodes CDR1 MNHEY and CDR2 SMNVEV (reference sequence). The CDR3 bases are TGTGCCAGCAGTCCCGCGGGACTCAACACTGAAGCTTTCTTT. Translating gives CASSPAGLNTEAFF.

The gene calls are TRBV9 and TRBJ2-3, with 7 positions matching TRBD2. The ends lost 3 bases at V and 4 bases at J; junction bases unmatched: 8. The length of the CDR3 is 15 residues. From germline, CDR1 is SGDLS and CDR2 YYNGEE. The CDR3 protein is CASSAERGGADTQYF. In nucleotides, the CDR3 is TGTGCCAGCAGCGCCGAGCGGGGAGGGGCAGATACGCAGTATTTT.

Comment on this clone: This CDR3 is also generated by other DNA sequences in the sample. The rearrangement joins TRBV3-1 (or the pseudogene TRBV3-2) to TRBJ2-7; TRBD2 matches 7 bases. Germline trimming cut 1 base from V and 0 bases from J; bases unmatched to any gene: 3. The CDR3 sequence is 15 residues long. The V gene's germline CDR1 is LGHDT and CDR2 YNNKEL (reference sequence). CDR3 in amino acids: CASSQAGGGSYEQYF. The CDR3 nucleotides read TGTGCCAGCAGCCAAGCCGGCGGGGGCTCCTACGAGCAGTACTTC.

This clone has a single count. The chain employs TRBV2 and TRBJ1-4; TRBD1 matches at 9 bases. The V segment lost 4 bases and the J segment 8 bases; nucleotides outside the gene matches: 8. The CDR3 is made up of 15 amino acids. Germline V gene sequence: CDR1 SNHLY, CDR2 FYNNEI. DNA for the CDR3: TGTGCCAGCAGTGCCCGGGGACAGGGCATCGAAAAACTGTTTTTT. It yields the protein CASSARGQGIEKLFF. Using reference TRBV2 and TRBJ1-4 for the parts outside the CDR3, the full variable domain is EPEVTQTPSHQVTQMGQEVILRCVPISNHLYFYWYRQILGQKVEFLVSFYNNEISEKSEIFDDQFSVERPDGSNFTLKIRSTKLEDSAMYFCASSARGQGIEKLFFGSGTQLSVL.

This clone was seen only a few times. The chain joins TRBV5-6 to TRBJ1-5; D is undetermined. CDR3 length: 12 amino acids. Germline V gene data show CDR1 as SGHDT and CDR2 as YYEEEE. The V end was cut by 4 bases, the J end by 5 bases, with 7 bases between. The CDR3 nucleotides are TGTGCCAGCAGCATAACAGATCAGCCCCAGCATTTT. It is translated as CASSITDQPQHF.

The J gene is TRBJ1-5, the V gene TRBV30, with D perhaps TRBD1 (6 bases). Per germline, CDR1 GTSNPN and CDR2 SVGIG (reference sequence). Trimming shortened V by 3 bases and J by 3 bases, and 15 bases separated the two germline ends. The CDR3 is 15 amino acids. CDR3 amino acids: CAWRKKGQSNQPQHF. CDR3 nucleotides: TGTGCCTGGAGGAAAAAAGGACAGTCCAATCAGCCCCAGCATTTT.

V is TRBV5-8 and J is TRBJ1-1, with 7 positions matching TRBD1. CDR1 is SGHTS, CDR2 YDEGEE, per germline. Trimming at V came to 1 base and at J to 0 bases, leaving 15 bases not matched to a gene. This CDR3 region has 19 residues. The CDR3 spells CASSLRYRRDRVVNTEAFF. The CDR3 nucleotides are TGTGCCAGCAGCTTGCGGTATCGGCGAGACAGGGTGGTGAACACTGAAGCTTTCTTT.

The V and J genes are TRBV13 and TRBJ2-7; weak D call: TRBD1 (7 bases). V was trimmed by 5 bases and J by 7 bases, leaving 18 bases between them. The CDR3 runs 14 residues. Germline lookup yields CDR1 PRHDT and CDR2 FYEKMQ (reference sequence). CDR3 nucleotide sequence: TGTGCCAGCAGCCTCCAGGGGGGTGTTTGGGAGCAGTACTTC. Protein sequence: CASSLQGGVWEQYF.

The chain joins TRBV5-6 to TRBJ2-2; 7 positions agree with TRBD2. The CDR3 is 14 amino acids. Per germline, CDR1 SGHDT and CDR2 YYEEEE. V lost 1 base to trimming and J lost 5 bases; unmatched junction nucleotides: 2. CDR3 DNA sequence: TGTGCCAGCAGCTTGAACGGGGGGACCGGGGAGCTGTTTTTT. As protein: CASSLNGGTGELFF.